This note documents a single T cell receptor beta chain sequence. Its antigen is still unknown. The V and J ends lost 5 bases and 6 bases, in that order; junction bases with no gene match: 8. Germline assignment: CDR1 SGHTA and CDR2 FQGNSA. This CDR3 has 15 amino acids. These data come from a study of cytomegalovirus exposure and HLA in healthy donors. Whole-study results and caveats: Within a later analysis, the majority of CMV-associated TCR beta chains appeared HLA-restricted.

The study ran its PCR with 60 Vbeta and 13 Jbeta primers. Repertoires were generated with immunoSEQ multiplex PCR, while TCRdb's copy carries only in-frame clones and drops some. The data contain approximately 160,000 clones, 68% of them seen just once; the ten biggest clones take up less than 1.5%. Material for sequencing was PBMCs. This rearrangement joins TRBV7-2 to TRBJ2-3; TRBD2 matches 10 bases. This TCR came from a man aged 45 to 65 in good health and CMV-seronegative. CDR3 loop: CASSPGTSDWDTQYF. The DNA of the CDR3 is TGTGCCAGCAGCCCCGGGACTAGCGATTGGGATACGCAGTATTTT.